This TCR beta chain derives from a study of identical twins. Notes on the study in general: Insertion counts were lower in abundant cord blood beta clonotypes, a trend that memory repertoires did not show.

TCRdb re-analysed the 5' RACE reads in MiXCR, keeping a single row per CDR3 protein. The sample holds around 250,000 distinct CDR3 sequences, approximately 8.3% seen once. This clonotype was detected a few times. The target antigen is unknown. The sample was also reused in another study, on yellow fever vaccine responses in identical twins.

This TCR was sampled from a woman aged 18-29 years in good health. What was sequenced was CD8+ T cells sorted from blood.

CDR3 region: CSARDLLGTSYEQYF. CDR3 DNA: TGCAGTGCTAGAGACCTACTCGGGACCAGCTACGAGCAGTACTTC. This sequence joins TRBV20-1 and TRBJ2-7, with D tentatively TRBD1 or TRBD2 (5 bases each). CDR1 is DFQATT, CDR2 SNEGSKA, per germline (reference sequence). Trimming removed 0 bases at V and 3 bases at J, with 15 bases between. CDR3 length equals 15 residues.